The clone carrying this T cell receptor (beta chain) was counted a few times. Study processing details: Using reference gene primer amplification, nucleated cell counts were estimated. Some clones are missing from TCRdb's copy, which holds only in-frame ones; the method was immunoSEQ multiplex PCR. V and J calls and clone size are those listed in that table; D and trimming were worked out from the DNA. Among 45,000 to 50,000 clones listed, about 84% were seen once. These data belong to a study of blood T cell repertoires in COVID-19. As for the study in general: From the United States, Italy and Spain came samples of acute and convalescent COVID-19. From T cells, B-cell-depleted T cells, or PBMCs came the material, which was cDNA or gDNA.

V was cut by 3 bases and J by 0 bases, with 6 bases left in between. This CDR3 has 14 residues. CDR1 and CDR2 (germline): MDHEN, SYDVKM. The gene calls are TRBV28 and TRBJ1-3; a possible D gene is TRBD1 (5 bases). Source material: peripheral blood. The TCR sequence derives from a woman in her sixties or seventies with acute or convalescent COVID-19. CDR3 bases: TGTGCCAGCAGTTTGACAGCCTCTGGAAACACCATATATTTT. Protein sequence: CASSLTASGNTIYF. Full variable domain (rest looked up from reference TRBV28 and TRBJ1-3): DVKVTQSSRYLVKRTGEKVFLECVQDMDHENMFWYRQDPGLGLRLIYFSYDVKMKEKGDIPEGYSVSREKKERFSLILESASTNQTSMYLCASSLTASGNTIYFGEGSWLTVV.